Below, one T cell receptor (beta chain) is given with its context. Its antigen remains unidentified. The PCR made use of 60 Vbeta and 13 Jbeta primers. The table came from immunoSEQ multiplex PCR; TCRdb's copy has only in-frame clones and leaves some out. This sample has fewer than 200,000 clones, with roughly 87% found just once. The data belong to a study of cytomegalovirus exposure and HLA in healthy donors. Study outcomes and limitations: A likely sequencing artifact accounted for one observed cluster of highly shared sequence variants. A later analysis reportedly found that, within productive TCRs, an Asian-associated ancestry cluster had fewer N-insertions than the mean observed across the roughly 700 donors. In an earlier analysis, most TCR beta V segments were productive about 87% or about 30% of the time. Immune exposure information comprised only CMV serostatus.

The CDR3 runs to 14 residues. Germline V gene data show CDR1 as SGHRS and CDR2 as YFSETQ. J was trimmed by 0 bases and V by 5 bases; bases with no gene match: 3. J is TRBJ2-7 and V is TRBV5-1, with 9 nucleotides matching TRBD1. This sequence was found in a girl under three years old in good health and CMV-seronegative. The sample taken for sequencing was PBMCs. The CDR3 spells CASRGTGSSYEQYF. DNA for the CDR3: TGCGCCAGCAGGGGGACAGGGAGCTCCTACGAGCAGTACTTC.